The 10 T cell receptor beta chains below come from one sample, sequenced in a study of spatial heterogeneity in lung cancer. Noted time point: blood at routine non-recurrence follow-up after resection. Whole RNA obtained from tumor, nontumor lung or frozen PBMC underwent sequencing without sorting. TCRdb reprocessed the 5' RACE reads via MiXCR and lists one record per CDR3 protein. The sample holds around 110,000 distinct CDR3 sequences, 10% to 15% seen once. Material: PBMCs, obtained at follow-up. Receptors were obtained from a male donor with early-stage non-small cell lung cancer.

CDR3 coding DNA: TGTGCCAGCAGCTTAGGTCGAGCAAGGAGCGCAGATACGCAGTATTTT. Residues: CASSLGRARSADTQYF. V and J are TRBV7-9 and TRBJ2-3; D is ambiguous. Trimming stripped 1 base from V and 4 bases from J, with 15 bases between. CDR1 SEHNR and CDR2 FQNEAQ come from the germline V gene (reference sequence). The CDR3 is 16 residues long.

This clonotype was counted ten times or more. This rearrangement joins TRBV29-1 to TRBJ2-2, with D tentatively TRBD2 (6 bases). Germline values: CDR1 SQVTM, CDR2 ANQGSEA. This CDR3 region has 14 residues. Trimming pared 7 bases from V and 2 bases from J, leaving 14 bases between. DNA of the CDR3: TGCAGCGCGGTGGGGGGAGCTAACACCGGGGAGCTGTTTTTT. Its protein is CSAVGGANTGELFF.

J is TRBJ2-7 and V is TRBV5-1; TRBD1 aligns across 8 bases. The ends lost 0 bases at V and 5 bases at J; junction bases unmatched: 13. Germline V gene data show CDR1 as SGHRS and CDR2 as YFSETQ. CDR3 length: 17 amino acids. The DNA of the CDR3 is TGCGCCAGCAGCTTGGCTGTAATGTCAGGGGGCTACGACGAGCAGTACTTC. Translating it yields CASSLAVMSGGYDEQYF.

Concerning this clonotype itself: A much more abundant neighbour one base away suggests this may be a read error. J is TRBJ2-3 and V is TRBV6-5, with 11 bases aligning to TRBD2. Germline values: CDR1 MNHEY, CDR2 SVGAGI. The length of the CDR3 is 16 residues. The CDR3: CANSFSGGAGTDTQYF. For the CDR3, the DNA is TGTGCCAACAGTTTTAGCGGGGGGGCCGGAACAGATACGCAGTATTTT.

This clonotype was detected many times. The CDR3 is CASSLGEQGHGYTF. DNA for the CDR3: TGTGCCAGCAGCTTAGGAGAACAGGGCCATGGCTACACCTTC. The rearrangement uses TRBV7-9 and TRBJ1-2; perhaps TRBD1 as D (6 bases). The V end lost 1 base, the J end lost 6 bases, and 12 bases lay between the germline ends. Germline CDR1 reads SEHNR; CDR2 reads FQNEAQ (reference sequence). The CDR3 has 14 amino acids.

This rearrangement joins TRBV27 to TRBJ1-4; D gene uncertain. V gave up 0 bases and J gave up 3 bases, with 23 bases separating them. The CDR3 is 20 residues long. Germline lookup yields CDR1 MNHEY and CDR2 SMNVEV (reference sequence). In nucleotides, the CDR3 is TGTGCCAGCAGTTTATCCCCCCTCAGTCTCCTCGTCATCCCTAATGAAAAACTGTTTTTT. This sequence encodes CASSLSPLSLLVIPNEKLFF. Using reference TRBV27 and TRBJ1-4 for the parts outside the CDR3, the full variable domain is EAQVTQNPRYLITVTGKKLTVTCSQNMNHEYMSWYRQDPGLGLRQIYYSMNVEVTDKGDVPEGYKVSRKEKRNFPLILESPSPNQTSLYFCASSLSPLSLLVIPNEKLFFGSGTQLSVL.

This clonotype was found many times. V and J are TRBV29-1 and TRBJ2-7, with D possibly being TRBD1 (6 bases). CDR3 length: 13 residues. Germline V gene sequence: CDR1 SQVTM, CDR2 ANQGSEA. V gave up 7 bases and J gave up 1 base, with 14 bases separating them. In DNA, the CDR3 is TGCAGCGCTGCGGACAGTAGATCCTACGAGCAGTACTTC. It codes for CSAADSRSYEQYF.

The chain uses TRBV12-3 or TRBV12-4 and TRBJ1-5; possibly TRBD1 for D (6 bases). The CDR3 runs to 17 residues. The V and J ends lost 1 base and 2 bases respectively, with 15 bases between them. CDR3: CASSLVAGVDGNQPQHF. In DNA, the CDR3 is TGTGCCAGCAGTTTAGTAGCAGGGGTAGATGGCAATCAGCCCCAGCATTTT.

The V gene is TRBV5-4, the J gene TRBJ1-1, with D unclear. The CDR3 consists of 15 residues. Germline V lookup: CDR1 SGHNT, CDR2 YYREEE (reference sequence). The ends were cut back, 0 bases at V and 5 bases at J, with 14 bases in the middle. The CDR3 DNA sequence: TGTGCCAGCAGCTTGGGGGCCTTACCCGGGACTGAAGCTTTCTTT. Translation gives CASSLGALPGTEAFF.

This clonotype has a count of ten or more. In DNA, the CDR3 is TGCGCCAGCAGCCCACAGGAAGGCAATGGCTACACCTTC. Its protein product is CASSPQEGNGYTF. The chain carries TRBV4-3 and TRBJ1-2; D perhaps matches TRBD1 (5 bases). The CDR3 length is 13 residues. In germline, CDR1 is LGHNA, CDR2 YSLEER. Trimming shortened V by 4 bases and J by 6 bases, and 12 bases separated the two germline ends.